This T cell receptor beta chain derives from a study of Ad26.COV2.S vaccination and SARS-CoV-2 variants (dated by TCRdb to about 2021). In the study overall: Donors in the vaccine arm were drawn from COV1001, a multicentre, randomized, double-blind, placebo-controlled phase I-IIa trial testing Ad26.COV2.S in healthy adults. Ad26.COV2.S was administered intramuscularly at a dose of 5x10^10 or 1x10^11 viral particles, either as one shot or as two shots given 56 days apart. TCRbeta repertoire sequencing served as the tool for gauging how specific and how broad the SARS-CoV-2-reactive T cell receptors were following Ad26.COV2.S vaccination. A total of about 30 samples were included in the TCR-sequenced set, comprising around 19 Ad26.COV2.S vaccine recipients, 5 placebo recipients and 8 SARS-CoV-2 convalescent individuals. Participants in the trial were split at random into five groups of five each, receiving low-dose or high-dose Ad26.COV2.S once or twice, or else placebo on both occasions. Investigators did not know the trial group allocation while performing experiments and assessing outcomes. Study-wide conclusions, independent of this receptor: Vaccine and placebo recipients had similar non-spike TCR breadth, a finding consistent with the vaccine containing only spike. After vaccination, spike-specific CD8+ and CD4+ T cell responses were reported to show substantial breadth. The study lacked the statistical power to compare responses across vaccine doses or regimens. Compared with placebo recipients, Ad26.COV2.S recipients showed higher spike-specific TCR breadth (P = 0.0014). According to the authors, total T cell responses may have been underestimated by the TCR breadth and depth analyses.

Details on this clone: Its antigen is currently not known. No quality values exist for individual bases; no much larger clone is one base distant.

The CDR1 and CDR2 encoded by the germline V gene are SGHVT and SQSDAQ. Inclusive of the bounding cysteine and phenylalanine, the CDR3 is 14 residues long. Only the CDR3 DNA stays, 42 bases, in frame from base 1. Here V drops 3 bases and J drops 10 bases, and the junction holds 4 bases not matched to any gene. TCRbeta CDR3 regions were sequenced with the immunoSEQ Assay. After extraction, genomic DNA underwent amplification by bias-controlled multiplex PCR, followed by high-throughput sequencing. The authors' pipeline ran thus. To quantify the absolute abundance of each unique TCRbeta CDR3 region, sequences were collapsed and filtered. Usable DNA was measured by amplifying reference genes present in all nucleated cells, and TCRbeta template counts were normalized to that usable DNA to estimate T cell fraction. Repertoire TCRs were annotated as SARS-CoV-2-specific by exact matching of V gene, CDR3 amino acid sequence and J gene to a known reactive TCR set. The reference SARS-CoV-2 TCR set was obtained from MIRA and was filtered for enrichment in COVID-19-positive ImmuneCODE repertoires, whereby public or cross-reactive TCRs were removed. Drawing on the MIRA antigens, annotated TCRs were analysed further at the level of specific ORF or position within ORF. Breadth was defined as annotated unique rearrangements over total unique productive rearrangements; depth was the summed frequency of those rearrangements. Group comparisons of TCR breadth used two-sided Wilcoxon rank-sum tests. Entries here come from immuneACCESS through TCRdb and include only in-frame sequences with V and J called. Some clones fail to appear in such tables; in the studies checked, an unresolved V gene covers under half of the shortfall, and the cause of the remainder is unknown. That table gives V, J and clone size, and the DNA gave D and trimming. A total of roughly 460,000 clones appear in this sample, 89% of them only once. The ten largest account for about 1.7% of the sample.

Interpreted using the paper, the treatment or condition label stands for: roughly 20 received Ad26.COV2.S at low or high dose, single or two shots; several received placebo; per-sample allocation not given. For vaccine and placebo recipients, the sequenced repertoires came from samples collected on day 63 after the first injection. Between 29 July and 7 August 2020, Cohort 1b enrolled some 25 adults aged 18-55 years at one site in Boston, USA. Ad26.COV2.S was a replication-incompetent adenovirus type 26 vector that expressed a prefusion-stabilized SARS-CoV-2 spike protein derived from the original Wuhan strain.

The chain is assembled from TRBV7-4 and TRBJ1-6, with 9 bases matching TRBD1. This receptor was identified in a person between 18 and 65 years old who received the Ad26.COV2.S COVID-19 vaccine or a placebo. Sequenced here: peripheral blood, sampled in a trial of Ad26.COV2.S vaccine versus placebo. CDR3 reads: CASSLGQGKSPLHF. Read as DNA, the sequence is TGTGCCAGCAGCTTGGGACAGGGAAAATCACCCCTCCACTTT.